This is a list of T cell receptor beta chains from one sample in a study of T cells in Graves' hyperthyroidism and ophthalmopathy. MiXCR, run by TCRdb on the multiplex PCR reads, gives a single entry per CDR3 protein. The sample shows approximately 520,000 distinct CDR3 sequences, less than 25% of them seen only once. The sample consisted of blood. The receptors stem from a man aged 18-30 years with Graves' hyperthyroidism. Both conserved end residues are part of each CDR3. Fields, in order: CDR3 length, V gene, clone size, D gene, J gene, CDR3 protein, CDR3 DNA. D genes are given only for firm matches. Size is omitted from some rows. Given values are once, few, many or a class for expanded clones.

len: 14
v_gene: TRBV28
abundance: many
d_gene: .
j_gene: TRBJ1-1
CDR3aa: CASRPGQTFTEAFF
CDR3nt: TGTGCCAGCAGGCCGGGACAAACTTTCACTGAAGCTTTCTTT

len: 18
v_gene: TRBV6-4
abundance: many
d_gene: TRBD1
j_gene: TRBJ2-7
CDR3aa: CASSWIGQGAHSYYEQYF
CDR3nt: TGTGCCAGCAGCTGGATCGGACAGGGGGCCCACTCATACTACGAGCAGTACTTC

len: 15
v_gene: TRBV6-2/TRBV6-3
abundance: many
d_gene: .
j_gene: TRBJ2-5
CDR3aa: CASSYIRTGAETQYF
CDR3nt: TGTGCCAGCAGTTATATCCGGACGGGGGCAGAGACCCAGTACTTC

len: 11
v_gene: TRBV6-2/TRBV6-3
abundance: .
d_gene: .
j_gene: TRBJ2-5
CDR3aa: CASSSLETKYF
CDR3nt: TGTGCCAGCAGTTCTCTGGAGACCAAGTACTTC

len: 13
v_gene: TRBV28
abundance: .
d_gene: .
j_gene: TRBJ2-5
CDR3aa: CASSRLVRETQYF
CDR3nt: TGTGCCAGCAGTCGGTTAGTGCGGGAGACCCAGTACTTC

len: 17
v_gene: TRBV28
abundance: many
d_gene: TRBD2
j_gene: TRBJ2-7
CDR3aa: CASSPPGTRGSSYEQYF
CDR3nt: TGTGCCAGCAGTCCTCCGGGGACTAGGGGAAGCTCCTACGAGCAGTACTTC

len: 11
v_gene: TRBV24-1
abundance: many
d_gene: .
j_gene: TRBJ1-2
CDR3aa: CATSDWGGYTF
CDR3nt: TGTGCCACCAGTGATTGGGGTGGCTACACCTTC

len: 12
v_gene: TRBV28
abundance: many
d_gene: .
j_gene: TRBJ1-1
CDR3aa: CASSPRNTEAFF
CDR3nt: TGTGCCAGCAGTCCCAGGAACACTGAAGCTTTCTTT

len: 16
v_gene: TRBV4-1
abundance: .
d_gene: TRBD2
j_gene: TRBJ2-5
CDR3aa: CASSQQTSGTAGTQDF
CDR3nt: TGCGCCAGCAGCCAACAGACTAGCGGGACGGCGGGGACCCAGGACTTC

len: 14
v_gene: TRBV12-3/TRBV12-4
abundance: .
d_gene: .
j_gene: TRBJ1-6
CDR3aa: CASSGDGSNSPLHF
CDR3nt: TGTGCCAGCAGTGGGGACGGATCGAATTCACCCCTCCACTTT

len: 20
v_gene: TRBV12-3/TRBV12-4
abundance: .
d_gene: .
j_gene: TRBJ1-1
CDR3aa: CASSLMGPAKAIGAKTEAFF
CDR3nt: TGTGCCAGCAGTTTGATGGGACCCGCAAAGGCAATCGGGGCAAAAACTGAAGCTTTCTTT

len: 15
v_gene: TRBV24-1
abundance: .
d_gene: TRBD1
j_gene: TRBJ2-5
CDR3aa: CATSEKGQPKETQYF
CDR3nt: TGTGCCACCAGTGAAAAGGGACAGCCTAAAGAGACCCAGTACTTC

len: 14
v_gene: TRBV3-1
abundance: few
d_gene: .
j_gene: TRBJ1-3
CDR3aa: CASSQGTNGNTIYF
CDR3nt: TGTGCCAGCAGCCAGGGGACAAACGGAAACACCATATATTTT

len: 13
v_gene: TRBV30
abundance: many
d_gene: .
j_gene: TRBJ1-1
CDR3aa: CAWRQGGGTEAFF
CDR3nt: TGTGCCTGGAGGCAGGGAGGAGGCACTGAAGCTTTCTTT

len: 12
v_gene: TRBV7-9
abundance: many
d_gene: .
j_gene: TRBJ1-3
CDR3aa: CASSHVGDTIYF
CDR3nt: TGTGCCAGCAGCCATGTAGGTGACACCATATATTTT

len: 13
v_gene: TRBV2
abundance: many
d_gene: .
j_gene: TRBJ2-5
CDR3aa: CASGDSPFETQYF
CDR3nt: TGTGCCAGCGGTGACAGCCCGTTCGAGACCCAGTACTTC

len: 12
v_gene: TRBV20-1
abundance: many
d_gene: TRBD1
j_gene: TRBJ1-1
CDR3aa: CSAREGDREAFF
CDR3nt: TGCAGTGCTAGAGAGGGGGACAGAGAAGCTTTCTTT

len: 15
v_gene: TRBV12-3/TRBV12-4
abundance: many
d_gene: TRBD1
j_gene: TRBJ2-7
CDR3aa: CASTPSRTGVNEQYF
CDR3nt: TGTGCCAGCACCCCATCCCGGACAGGGGTGAATGAGCAGTACTTC

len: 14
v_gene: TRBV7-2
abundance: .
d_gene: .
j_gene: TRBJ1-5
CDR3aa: CASSLSTTNQPQHF
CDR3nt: TGTGCCAGCAGCTTATCGACCACCAATCAGCCCCAGCATTTT

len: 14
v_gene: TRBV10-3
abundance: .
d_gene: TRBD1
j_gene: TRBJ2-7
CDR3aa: CAIRGTGGTYEQYF
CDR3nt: TGTGCCATCAGGGGAACAGGGGGGACCTACGAGCAGTACTTC

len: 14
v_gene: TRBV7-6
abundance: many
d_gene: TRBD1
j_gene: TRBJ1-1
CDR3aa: CASSPSGQGAEAFF
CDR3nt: TGTGCCAGCAGCCCATCGGGACAGGGCGCTGAAGCTTTCTTT

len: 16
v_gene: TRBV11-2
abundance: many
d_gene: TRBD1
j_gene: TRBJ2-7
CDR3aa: CASSLDLQGVRNEQYF
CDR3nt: TGTGCCAGCAGCTTAGATTTGCAGGGGGTGAGGAACGAGCAGTACTTC

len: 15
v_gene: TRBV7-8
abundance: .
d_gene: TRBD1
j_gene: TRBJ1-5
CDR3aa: CASSRQGAGNQPQHF
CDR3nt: TGTGCCAGCAGCCGACAGGGGGCTGGCAATCAGCCCCAGCATTTT

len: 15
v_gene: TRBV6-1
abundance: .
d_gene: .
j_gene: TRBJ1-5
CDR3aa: CASSKRSRGNQPQHF
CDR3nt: TGTGCCAGCAGTAAGAGGTCCCGGGGCAATCAGCCCCAGCATTTT

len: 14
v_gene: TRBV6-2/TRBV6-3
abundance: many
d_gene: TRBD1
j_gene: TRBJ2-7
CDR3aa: CASSQGQGLYEQYF
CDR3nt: TGTGCCAGCAGCCAAGGACAGGGGCTCTACGAGCAGTACTTC

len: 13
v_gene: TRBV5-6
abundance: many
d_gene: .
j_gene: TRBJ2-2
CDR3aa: CASSLGQRRELFF
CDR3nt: TGTGCCAGCAGCTTGGGGCAAAGGAGGGAGCTGTTTTTT

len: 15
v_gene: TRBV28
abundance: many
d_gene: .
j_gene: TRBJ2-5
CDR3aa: CASRPWTGTQETQYF
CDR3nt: TGTGCCAGCAGGCCCTGGACGGGGACCCAAGAGACCCAGTACTTC

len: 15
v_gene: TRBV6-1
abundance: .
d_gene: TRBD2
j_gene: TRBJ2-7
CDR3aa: CASSDTWTSDHEQYF
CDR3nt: TGTGCCAGCAGTGATACTTGGACTAGCGATCACGAGCAGTACTTC

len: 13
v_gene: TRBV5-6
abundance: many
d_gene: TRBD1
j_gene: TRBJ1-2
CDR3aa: CASSLEQGGTYTF
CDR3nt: TGTGCCAGCAGCTTGGAACAGGGGGGCACCTACACCTTC

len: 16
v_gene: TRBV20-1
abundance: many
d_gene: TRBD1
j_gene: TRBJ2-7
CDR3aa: CSARSWATGDLYEQYF
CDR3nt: TGCAGTGCTAGAAGTTGGGCGACAGGGGACCTCTACGAGCAGTACTTC

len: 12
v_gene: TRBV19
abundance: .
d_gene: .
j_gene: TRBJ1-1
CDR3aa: CATRQLNTEAFF
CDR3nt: TGTGCCACGAGACAATTGAACACTGAAGCTTTCTTT

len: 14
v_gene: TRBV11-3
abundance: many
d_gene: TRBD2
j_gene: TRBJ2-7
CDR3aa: CASSSSGGAREQYF
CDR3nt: TGTGCCAGCAGCTCTAGCGGGGGGGCCCGCGAGCAGTACTTC

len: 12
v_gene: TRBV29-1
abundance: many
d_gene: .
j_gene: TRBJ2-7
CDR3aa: CSVFKTPYEQYF
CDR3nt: TGCAGCGTTTTCAAAACCCCCTACGAGCAGTACTTC

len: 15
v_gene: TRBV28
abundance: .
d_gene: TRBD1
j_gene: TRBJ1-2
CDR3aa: CASSLGGQAIYGYTF
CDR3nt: TGTGCCAGCAGTTTAGGAGGACAGGCGATCTATGGCTACACCTTC

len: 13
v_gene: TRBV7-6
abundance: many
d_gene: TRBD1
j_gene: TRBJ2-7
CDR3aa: CASSQIETGGQYF
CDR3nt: TGTGCCAGCAGCCAGATAGAGACAGGGGGGCAGTACTTC

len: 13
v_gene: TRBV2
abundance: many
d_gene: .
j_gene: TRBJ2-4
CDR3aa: CASCLETKNIQYF
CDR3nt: TGTGCCAGCTGTCTAGAGACCAAAAACATTCAGTACTTC

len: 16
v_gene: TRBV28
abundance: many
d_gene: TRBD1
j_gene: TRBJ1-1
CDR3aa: CASSSGTGGRGTEAFF
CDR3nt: TGTGCCAGCAGTTCCGGGACAGGGGGACGTGGCACTGAAGCTTTCTTT

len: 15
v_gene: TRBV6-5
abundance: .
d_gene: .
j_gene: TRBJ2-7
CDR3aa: CASSYDRTSSYEQYF
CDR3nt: TGTGCCAGCAGTTACGACAGGACCTCCTCCTACGAGCAGTACTTC

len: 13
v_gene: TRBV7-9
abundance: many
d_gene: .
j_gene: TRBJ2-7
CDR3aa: CASSVVIGGEQYF
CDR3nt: TGTGCCAGCAGCGTAGTTATCGGTGGTGAACAGTACTTC

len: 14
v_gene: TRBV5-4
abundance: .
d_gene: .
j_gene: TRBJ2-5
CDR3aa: CASKAGPYQETQYF
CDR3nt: TGTGCCAGCAAGGCGGGACCATACCAAGAGACCCAGTACTTC

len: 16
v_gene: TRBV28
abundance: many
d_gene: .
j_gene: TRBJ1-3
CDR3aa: CASSAAGTSSGNTIYF
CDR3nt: TGTGCCAGCAGTGCGGCGGGAACGAGCTCTGGAAACACCATATATTTT

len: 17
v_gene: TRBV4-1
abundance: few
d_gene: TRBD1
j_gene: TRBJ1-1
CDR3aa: CASSQAPRTGPDTEAFF
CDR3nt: TGCGCCAGCAGCCAAGCCCCGCGGACAGGCCCCGACACTGAAGCTTTCTTT

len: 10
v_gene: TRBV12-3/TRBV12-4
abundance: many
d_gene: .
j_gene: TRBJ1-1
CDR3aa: CASGQAGAFF
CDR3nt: TGTGCCAGCGGGCAGGCTGGAGCTTTCTTT

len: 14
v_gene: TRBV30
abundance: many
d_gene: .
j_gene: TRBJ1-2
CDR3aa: CAWSVLGARYGYTF
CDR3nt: TGTGCCTGGAGTGTTCTGGGGGCGAGGTATGGCTACACCTTC

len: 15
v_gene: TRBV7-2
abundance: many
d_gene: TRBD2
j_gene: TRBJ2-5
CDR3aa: CASSLSGTSQETQYF
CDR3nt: TGTGCCAGCAGCTTAAGCGGGACTAGCCAAGAGACCCAGTACTTC